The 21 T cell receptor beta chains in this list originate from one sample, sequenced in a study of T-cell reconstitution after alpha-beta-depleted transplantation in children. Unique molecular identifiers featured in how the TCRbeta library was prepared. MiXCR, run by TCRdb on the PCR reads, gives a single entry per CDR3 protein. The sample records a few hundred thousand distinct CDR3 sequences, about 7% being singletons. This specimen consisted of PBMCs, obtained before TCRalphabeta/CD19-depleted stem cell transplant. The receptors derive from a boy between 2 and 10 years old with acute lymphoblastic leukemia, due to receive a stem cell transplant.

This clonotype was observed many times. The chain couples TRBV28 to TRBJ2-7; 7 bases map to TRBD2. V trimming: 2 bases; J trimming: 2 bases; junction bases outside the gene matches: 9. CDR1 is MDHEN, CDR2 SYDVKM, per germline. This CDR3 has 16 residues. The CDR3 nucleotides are TGTGCCAGCAGTTTACGGGGCGGGGACTATCCCTACGAGCAGTACTTC. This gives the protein CASSLRGGDYPYEQYF.

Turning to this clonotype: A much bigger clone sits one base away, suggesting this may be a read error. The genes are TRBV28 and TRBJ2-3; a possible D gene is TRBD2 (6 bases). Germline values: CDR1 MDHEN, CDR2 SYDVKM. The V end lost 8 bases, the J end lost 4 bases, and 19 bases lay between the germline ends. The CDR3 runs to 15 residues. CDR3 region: CASGSSGKTPDTQYF. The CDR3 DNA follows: TGTGCCAGCGGGAGTAGCGGAAAGACACCAGATACGCAGTATTTT.

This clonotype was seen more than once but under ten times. In DNA, the CDR3 is TGCGCCAGCAGCGGAGGGACAGGGAAAGAGACCCAGTACTTC. Encoded protein: CASSGGTGKETQYF. V gene TRBV5-1 combines with J gene TRBJ2-5; 9 nucleotides align to TRBD1. Germline V gives CDR1 SGHRS, CDR2 YFSETQ. Unmatched junction bases numbered 4, after V lost 4 bases and J lost 3 bases. CDR3 size: 14 residues.

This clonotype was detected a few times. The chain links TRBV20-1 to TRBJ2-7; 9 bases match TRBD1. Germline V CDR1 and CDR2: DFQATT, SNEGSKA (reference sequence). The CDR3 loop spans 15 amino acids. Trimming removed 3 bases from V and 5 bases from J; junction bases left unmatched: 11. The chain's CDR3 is CSARETGTGQNEQYF. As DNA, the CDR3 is TGCAGTGCTAGGGAGACCGGGACAGGGCAGAACGAGCAGTACTTC.

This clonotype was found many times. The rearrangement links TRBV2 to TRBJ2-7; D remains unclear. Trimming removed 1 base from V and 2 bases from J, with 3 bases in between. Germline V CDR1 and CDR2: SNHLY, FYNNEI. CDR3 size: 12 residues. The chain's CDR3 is CASSEDAYEQYF. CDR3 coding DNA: TGTGCCAGCAGTGAAGATGCCTACGAGCAGTACTTC.

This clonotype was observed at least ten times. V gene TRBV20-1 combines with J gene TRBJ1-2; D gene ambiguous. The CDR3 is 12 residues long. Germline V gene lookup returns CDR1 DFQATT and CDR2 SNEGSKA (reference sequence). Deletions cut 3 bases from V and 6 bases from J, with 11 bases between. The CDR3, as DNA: TGCAGTGCTAGCAAAGGAGCAGATGGCTACACCTTC. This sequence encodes CSASKGADGYTF.

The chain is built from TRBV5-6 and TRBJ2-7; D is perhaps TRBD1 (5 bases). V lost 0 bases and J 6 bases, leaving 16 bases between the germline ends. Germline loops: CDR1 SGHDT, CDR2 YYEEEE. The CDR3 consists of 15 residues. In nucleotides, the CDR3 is TGTGCCAGCAGCTTGGCCTGGGTTGTGGGGCGCGAGCAGTACTTC. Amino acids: CASSLAWVVGREQYF.

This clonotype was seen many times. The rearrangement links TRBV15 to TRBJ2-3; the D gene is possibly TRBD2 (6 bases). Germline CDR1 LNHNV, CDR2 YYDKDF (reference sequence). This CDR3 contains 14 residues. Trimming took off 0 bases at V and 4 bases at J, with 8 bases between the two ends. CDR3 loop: CATSRDGEADTQYF. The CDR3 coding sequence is TGTGCCACCAGCAGAGACGGGGAGGCAGATACGCAGTATTTT.

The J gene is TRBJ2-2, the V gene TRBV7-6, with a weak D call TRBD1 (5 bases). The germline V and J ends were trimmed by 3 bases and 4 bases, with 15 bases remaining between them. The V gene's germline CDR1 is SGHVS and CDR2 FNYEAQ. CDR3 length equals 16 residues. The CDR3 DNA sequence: TGTGCCAGCAGCTTTTCGACAGTCTCACCCACCGGGGAGCTGTTTTTT. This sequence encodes CASSFSTVSPTGELFF.

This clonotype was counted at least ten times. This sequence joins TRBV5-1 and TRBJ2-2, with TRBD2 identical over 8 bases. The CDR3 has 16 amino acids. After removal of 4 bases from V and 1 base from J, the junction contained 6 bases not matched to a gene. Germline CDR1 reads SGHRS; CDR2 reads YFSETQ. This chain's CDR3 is CASSDQTSENTGELFF. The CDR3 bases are TGCGCCAGCAGCGACCAGACTAGCGAGAACACCGGGGAGCTGTTTTTT.

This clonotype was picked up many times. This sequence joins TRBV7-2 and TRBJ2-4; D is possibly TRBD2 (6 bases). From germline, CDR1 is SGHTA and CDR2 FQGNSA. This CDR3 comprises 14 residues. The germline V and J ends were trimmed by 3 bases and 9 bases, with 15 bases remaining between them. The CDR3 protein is CASSLRDWAGIQYF. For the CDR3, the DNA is TGTGCCAGCAGCTTGAGGGACTGGGCAGGCATTCAGTACTTC.

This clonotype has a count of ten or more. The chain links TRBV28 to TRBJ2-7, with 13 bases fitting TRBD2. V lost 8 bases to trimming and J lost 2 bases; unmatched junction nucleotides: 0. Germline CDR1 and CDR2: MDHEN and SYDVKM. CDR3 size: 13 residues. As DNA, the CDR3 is TGTGCCAGCGGGACTAGCGGGGCCTACGAGCAGTACTTC. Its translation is CASGTSGAYEQYF.

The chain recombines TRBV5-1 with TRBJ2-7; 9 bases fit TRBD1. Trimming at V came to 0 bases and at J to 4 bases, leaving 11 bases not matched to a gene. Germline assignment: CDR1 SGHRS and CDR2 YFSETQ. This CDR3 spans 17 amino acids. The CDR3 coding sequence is TGCGCCAGCAGCTTGGGGTCCTTGAGGACAGGGGCATACGAGCAGTACTTC. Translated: CASSLGSLRTGAYEQYF.

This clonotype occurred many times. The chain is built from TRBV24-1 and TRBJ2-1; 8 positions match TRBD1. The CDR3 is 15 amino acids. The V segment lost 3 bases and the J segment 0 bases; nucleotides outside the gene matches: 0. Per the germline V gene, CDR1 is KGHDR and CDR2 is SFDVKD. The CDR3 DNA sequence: TGTGCCACCAGTGATACAGGGGGCTCCTACAATGAGCAGTTCTTC. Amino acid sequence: CATSDTGGSYNEQFF.

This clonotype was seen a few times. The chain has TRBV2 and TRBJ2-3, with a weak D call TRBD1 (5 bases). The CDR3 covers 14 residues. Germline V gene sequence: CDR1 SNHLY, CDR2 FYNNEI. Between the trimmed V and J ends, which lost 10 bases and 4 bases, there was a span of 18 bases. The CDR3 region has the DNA TGTGCCACCAAACCAGGGCTCCCTCCAGATACGCAGTATTTT. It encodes CATKPGLPPDTQYF. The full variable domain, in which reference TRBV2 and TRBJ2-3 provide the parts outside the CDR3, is EPEVTQTPSHQVTQMGQEVILRCVPISNHLYFYWYRQILGQKVEFLVSFYNNEISEKSEIFDDQFSVERPDGSNFTLKIRSTKLEDSAMYFCATKPGLPPDTQYFGPGTRLTVL.

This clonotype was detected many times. CDR3 sequence (DNA): TGTGCCAGCAGCCCGTTAGGGACAGTCTCTGGGGCCAACGTCCTGACTTTC. Its translation is CASSPLGTVSGANVLTF. V is TRBV7-2 and J is TRBJ2-6, with 7 bases matching TRBD1. The CDR3 runs to 17 residues. Losses at the gene ends were 5 bases for V and 0 bases for J; bases not matched to a gene: 7. Germline-derived CDR1 and CDR2 are SGHTA and FQGNSA.

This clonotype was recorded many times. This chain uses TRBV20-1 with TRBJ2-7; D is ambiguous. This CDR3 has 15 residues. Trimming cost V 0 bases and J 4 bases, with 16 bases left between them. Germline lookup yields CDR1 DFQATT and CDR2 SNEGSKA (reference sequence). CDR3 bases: TGCAGTGCTAGAGATTCGGAACTGGGAAGATACGAGCAGTACTTC. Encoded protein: CSARDSELGRYEQYF.

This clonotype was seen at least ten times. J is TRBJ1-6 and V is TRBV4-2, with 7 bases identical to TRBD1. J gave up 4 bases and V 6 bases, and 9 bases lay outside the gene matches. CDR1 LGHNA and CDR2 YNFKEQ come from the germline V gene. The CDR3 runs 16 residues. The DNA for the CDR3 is TGTGCCAGCAGACAGGGGAGGGATCAGTATAATTCACCCCTCCACTTT. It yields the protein CASRQGRDQYNSPLHF.

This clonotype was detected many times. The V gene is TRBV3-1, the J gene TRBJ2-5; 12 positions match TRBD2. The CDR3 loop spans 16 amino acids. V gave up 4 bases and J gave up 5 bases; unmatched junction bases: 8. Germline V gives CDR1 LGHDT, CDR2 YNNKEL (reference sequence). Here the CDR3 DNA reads TGTGCCAGCAGCCCCGGACTAGCGGGGTATTCGGAGACCCAGTACTTC. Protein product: CASSPGLAGYSETQYF.

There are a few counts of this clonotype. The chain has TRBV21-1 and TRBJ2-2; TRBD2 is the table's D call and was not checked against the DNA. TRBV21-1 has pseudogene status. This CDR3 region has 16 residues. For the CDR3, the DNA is TGTGCCAGCAGCAAGTCCCTAGCGGGGGACACCGGGGAGCTGTTTTTT. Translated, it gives CASSKSLAGDTGELFF.

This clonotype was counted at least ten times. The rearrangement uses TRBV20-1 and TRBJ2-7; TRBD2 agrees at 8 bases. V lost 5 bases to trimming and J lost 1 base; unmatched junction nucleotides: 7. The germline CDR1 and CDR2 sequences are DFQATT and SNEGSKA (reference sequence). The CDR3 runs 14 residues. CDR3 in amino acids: CSARGGAESYEQYF. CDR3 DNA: TGCAGTGCTCGGGGGGGTGCAGAATCCTACGAGCAGTACTTC.